These 10 T cell receptor beta chains came from one sample sequenced in a study of cytomegalovirus exposure and HLA in healthy donors. The PCR ran on 60 Vbeta and 13 Jbeta primers. Libraries were prepared by immunoSEQ multiplex PCR; TCRdb keeps only in-frame clonotypes and omits some of them. The table lists fewer than 45,000 clones, roughly four fifths of them singletons, with more than 7% in the top ten. The sample was PBMCs. Receptors originate from a woman in her 30s in good health and CMV-seropositive.

The chain is built from TRBV9 and TRBJ1-4; 8 bases agree with TRBD1. V trimming: 7 bases; J trimming: 4 bases; junction bases outside the gene matches: 12. Germline-derived CDR1 and CDR2 are SGDLS and YYNGEE. CDR3 length: 16 residues. The CDR3, as DNA: TGTGCCAGCTCTCAGGGGGCCCTACTTGGTAATGAAAAACTGTTTTTT. Protein: CASSQGALLGNEKLFF.

This clone showed up just once. The chain is built from TRBV14 and TRBJ2-1; 8 positions agree with TRBD2. The length of the CDR3 is 20 residues. V was clipped by 3 bases and J by 0 bases; unmatched bases: 16. From germline, CDR1 is SGHDN and CDR2 FVKESK. CDR3 DNA sequence: TGTGCCAGCAGCCACCCCCTTGGAGGAGCGGGAGCGAGCTCCTACAATGAGCAGTTCTTC. Protein: CASSHPLGGAGASSYNEQFF.

The chain employs TRBV11-2 and TRBJ2-1; the D gene is possibly TRBD1 (5 bases). This CDR3 region has 15 residues. CDR1 and CDR2 from the germline V gene are SGHAT and FQNNGV. V was trimmed by 5 bases and J by 4 bases, leaving 15 bases between them. CDR3 DNA: TGTGCCAGCAGCCCCGAGCTGGGGCCTTACAATGAGCAGTTCTTC. Translation gives CASSPELGPYNEQFF.

The rearrangement links TRBV19 to TRBJ1-4; D is perhaps TRBD1 (5 bases). The V end lost 3 bases, the J end lost 3 bases, and 17 bases lay between the germline ends. This CDR3 contains 17 residues. Germline values: CDR1 LNHDA, CDR2 SQIVND (reference sequence). The CDR3 bases are TGTGCCAGTAGTATCAGCATCGGATCAGGGCCTAATGAAAAACTGTTTTTT. Protein: CASSISIGSGPNEKLFF.

The chain is built from TRBV7-2 and TRBJ1-6; D gene uncertain. V lost 3 bases and J 10 bases, leaving 13 bases between the germline ends. The CDR3 has 14 residues. CDR1 is SGHTA, CDR2 FQGNSA, per germline. The CDR3: CASSFPERRSPLHF. CDR3 bases: TGTGCCAGCAGCTTCCCCGAGAGGCGATCACCCCTCCACTTT.

This clone was seen only a few times. The genes are TRBV7-9 and TRBJ1-2; D is possibly TRBD1 (5 bases). This CDR3 is built from 14 residues. CDR1 is SEHNR, CDR2 FQNEAQ, per germline (reference sequence). The V gene lost 6 bases and the J gene lost 4 bases, with 15 bases spanning the gap. The CDR3 coding sequence is TGTGCCAGCAGACAGCAACAGGACGCCTATGGCTACACCTTC. Protein: CASRQQQDAYGYTF.

This chain uses TRBV4-1 with TRBJ1-6; D remains ambiguous. Trimming left V 4 bases short and J 5 bases short, with 21 bases between. Germline loops: CDR1 MGHRA, CDR2 YSYEKL. The CDR3 is made up of 18 amino acids. The CDR3 sequence is CASSPHRSSGADNSPLHF. Here the CDR3 DNA reads TGCGCCAGCAGCCCTCACCGCTCGTCAGGCGCCGATAATTCACCCCTCCACTTT.

The CDR3 here is CASGGAGVQYYEQYF. CDR3 sequence (DNA): TGTGCCAGCGGAGGAGCGGGGGTTCAATACTACGAGCAGTACTTC. The V gene is TRBV6-5, the J gene TRBJ2-7; 8 bases are shared with TRBD2. Losses at the gene ends were 8 bases for V and 3 bases for J; bases not matched to a gene: 12. CDR1 is MNHEY, CDR2 SVGAGI, per germline. The CDR3 extends over 15 amino acids.

The J gene is TRBJ1-5, the V gene TRBV19, with a tentative D call TRBD1 (5 bases). The CDR3 length is 16 residues. V lost 0 bases, J lost 3 bases, and 12 bases lay in between. In germline, CDR1 is LNHDA, CDR2 SQIVND (reference sequence). In DNA form, the CDR3 reads TGTGCCAGTAGTATAGATAGGGGTTGGGTCAATCAGCCCCAGCATTTT. Protein: CASSIDRGWVNQPQHF.

This clone has only one observation. V gene TRBV5-6 combines with J gene TRBJ1-5, with D unresolved. This CDR3 spans 15 amino acids. CDR1 SGHDT and CDR2 YYEEEE come from the germline V gene. Trimming removed 2 bases at V and 0 bases at J, with 9 bases between. CDR3 in DNA: TGTGCCAGCAGCTTCCAAACATATAGCAATCAGCCCCAGCATTTT. As protein: CASSFQTYSNQPQHF.